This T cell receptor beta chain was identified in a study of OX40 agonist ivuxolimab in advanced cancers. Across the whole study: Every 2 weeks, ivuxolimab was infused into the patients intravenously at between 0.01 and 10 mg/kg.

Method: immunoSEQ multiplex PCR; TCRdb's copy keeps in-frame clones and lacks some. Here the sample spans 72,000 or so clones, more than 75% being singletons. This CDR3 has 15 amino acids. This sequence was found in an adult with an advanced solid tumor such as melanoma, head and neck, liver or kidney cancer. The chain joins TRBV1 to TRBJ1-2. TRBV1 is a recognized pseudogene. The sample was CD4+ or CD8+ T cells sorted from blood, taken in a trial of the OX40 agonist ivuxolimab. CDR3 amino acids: CTSSQGTTPNYGYTF. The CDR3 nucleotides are TGCACCAGCAGCCAAGGGACGACACCTAACTATGGCTACACCTTC.